The 15 T cell receptor beta chains reported below all come from one sample, sequenced in a study of T cells expressing NK-cell markers. TCRdb reanalyzed the 5' RACE reads, giving one entry per CDR3 protein sequence and no DNA. The data include approximately 420,000 distinct CDR3 sequences; the top ten clones carry about 11%. The sample comprised blood T cells: a sorted CD56 or NKG2C T cell subset, CD4+ or CD8+ T cells, or bulk PBMC T cells (not recorded which). These receptors were taken from a woman between 50 and 59 years old in good health.

V gene TRBV4-1 combines with J gene TRBJ2-5; TCRdb picks TRBD1, but there is no DNA to check that call. CDR1 is MGHRA and CDR2 is YSYEKL in the germline V gene. The CDR3 runs 16 residues. CDR3 sequence reads: CASSWPGQGDLETQYF.

The J gene is TRBJ2-1, the V gene TRBV14; TCRdb proposes TRBD2, but this gene call is untestable without DNA. Germline CDR1 SGHDN, CDR2 FVKESK. The CDR3 extends over 19 amino acids. CDR3 in amino acids: CASARDGLAGASSYNEQFF.

The CDR3: CASSPTRLGGFNEQFF. V is TRBV7-2 and J is TRBJ2-1; lacking DNA, the TRBD2 call made by TCRdb goes unchecked. The CDR3 sequence is 16 residues long. CDR1 SGHTA and CDR2 FQGNSA come from the germline V gene. The full variable domain, rest sourced from reference TRBV7-2 and TRBJ2-1, is GAGVSQSPSNKVTEKGKDVELRCDPISGHTALYWYRQSLGQGLEFLIYFQGNSAPDKSGLPSDRFSAERTGGSVSTLTIQRTQQEDSAVYLCASSPTRLGGFNEQFFGPGTRLTVL.

The chain couples TRBV7-6 to TRBJ2-2. CDR1 and CDR2 from the germline V gene are SGHVS and FNYEAQ. The CDR3 is 14 amino acids. CDR3 sequence reads: CASSSHHRTGELFF.

The V call is TRBV15, the J call TRBJ1-5. This CDR3 has 14 amino acids. Per the germline V gene, CDR1 is LNHNV and CDR2 is YYDKDF (reference sequence). Here the CDR3 reads CATSKLEGNQPQHF.

The chain joins TRBV27 to TRBJ2-7. The CDR3 length is 14 residues. Per the germline V gene, CDR1 is MNHEY and CDR2 is SMNVEV (reference sequence). CDR3 region: CASTSPGSTDEQYF.

The CDR3 loop reads CASSYWGARANTGELFF. The rearrangement uses TRBV6-6 and TRBJ2-2. Germline lookup yields CDR1 MNHNY and CDR2 SVGAGI (reference sequence). There are 17 residues in the CDR3.

This chain connects TRBV19 to TRBJ2-4. Germline CDR1 LNHDA, CDR2 SQIVND (reference sequence). The CDR3 consists of 13 residues. CDR3 loop: CASSMRQKNIQYF.

This chain joins TRBV9 and TRBJ2-1; the D gene TCRdb calls, TRBD1, cannot be checked with no DNA. This CDR3 is 14 amino acids long. Germline CDR1 reads SGDLS; CDR2 reads YYNGEE. The CDR3 is CASSVRDRENEQFF.

The V gene is TRBV7-2, the J gene TRBJ2-1; TCRdb lists TRBD2, though no DNA is available to test this call. Germline CDR1 and CDR2: SGHTA and FQGNSA. CDR3 length: 14 residues. The CDR3 reads CASSLSGLGDEQFF.

This sequence joins TRBV2 and TRBJ2-5; the D gene TCRdb calls, TRBD1, cannot be checked with no DNA. Germline CDR1 reads SNHLY; CDR2 reads FYNNEI. CDR3 length: 13 amino acids. CDR3 protein: CAGHRPLEETQYF.

The chain has TRBV25-1 and TRBJ1-2; the TCRdb D gene call, TRBD1, has no DNA to confirm it. This CDR3 has 12 residues. Germline CDR1 reads MGHDK; CDR2 reads SYGVNS. The CDR3 is CASSESGVGYTF.

J is TRBJ2-3 and V is TRBV5-1. CDR3 length: 15 amino acids. The germline gives CDR1 SGHRS, CDR2 YFSETQ. The CDR3 spells CASSSRRVVTDTQYF.

The V and J genes are TRBV9 and TRBJ2-2; TCRdb proposes TRBD1, but this gene call is untestable without DNA. Germline CDR1 SGDLS, CDR2 YYNGEE. This CDR3 comprises 16 residues. The CDR3: CASSVVKGAQDGELFF.

The rearrangement joins TRBV5-1 to TRBJ2-7; TCRdb's assignment of TRBD2 cannot be checked, as there is no DNA. In germline, CDR1 is SGHRS, CDR2 YFSETQ. This CDR3 is 16 amino acids long. The CDR3 reads CASSLSVSGPSYEQYF.